This is a list of T cell receptor beta chains from one sample in a study of blood T cell repertoires in COVID-19. Data came from immunoSEQ multiplex PCR; TCRdb stores just in-frame clones and leaves some out. In the table there are some 28,000 clones, approximately 90% of which are singletons. Sample: peripheral blood. Every receptor here comes from a man between 60 and 75 years old with acute or convalescent COVID-19. The CDR3 runs from the conserved cysteine through the conserved F or W. The D gene is left open where the match is weak. The listing skips clone size in some rows; elsewhere it reads once, few, many or a size class.

j_call	v_call	d_call	clone_size	cdr3_nt	cdr3_aa
TRBJ2-1	TRBV30	TRBD2	-	TGTGCTACTAGCGGGAGCTATGAGCAGTTCTTC	CATSGSYEQFF
TRBJ1-4	TRBV19	-	once	TGTGCCAGTAGTATAAGAGGAGGGGCTAATGAAAAACTGTTTTTT	CASSIRGGANEKLFF
TRBJ1-4	TRBV6-1	-	once	TGTGCCAGCAGTGAAGGGGGGGAGGAGGAAAAACTGTTTTTT	CASSEGGEEEKLFF
TRBJ2-1	TRBV4-1	TRBD2	-	TGCGCCAGCAGCCAAGCTAGCGGGGTTGCCTACAATGAGCAGTTCTTC	CASSQASGVAYNEQFF
TRBJ1-2	TRBV6-5	TRBD1	-	TGTGCCAGCAGTTACTCGAGACAGGGGGCTCCCCATGACTACACCTTC	CASSYSRQGAPHDYTF
TRBJ1-5	TRBV5-6	-	few	TGTGCCAGCAGCTTGGCCGGTATCGGGCAGCCCCAGCATTTT	CASSLAGIGQPQHF
TRBJ1-5	TRBV18	-	-	TGTGCCAGCTCTCTTGGGGGGGATCAGCCCCAGCATTTT	CASSLGGDQPQHF
TRBJ1-5	TRBV12-3/TRBV12-4	-	-	TGTGCTAGCAATGGGGGCCTCAATCAGCCCCAGCATTTT	CASNGGLNQPQHF
TRBJ2-1	TRBV12-3/TRBV12-4	-	-	TGTGCCAGCAGTTTCGGGGAGCAGTTCTTC	CASSFGEQFF
TRBJ2-2	TRBV10-1	TRBD1	-	TGCGCCAGCAATCCCGGACAGGACACCGGGGAGCTGTTTTTT	CASNPGQDTGELFF
TRBJ1-6	TRBV4-2	-	-	TGTGCCAGCAGCCAAGATGGGAGGGGATTTTATAATTCACCCCTCCACTTT	CASSQDGRGFYNSPLHF
TRBJ2-3	TRBV10-1	TRBD2	-	TGCGCCAGCAGTGACTTGGGACTAGCGGGGGATCGCACAGATACGCAGTATTTT	CASSDLGLAGDRTDTQYF
TRBJ2-1	TRBV11-2	TRBD2	-	TGTGCCAGCAGCATTAGCGGGGGGGCCCAGGGTGAGCAGTTCTTC	CASSISGGAQGEQFF
TRBJ1-1	TRBV7-8	-	-	TGTGCCAGCAGCTTAGTCTCAGGGTTTGGGAACACTGAAGCTTTCTTT	CASSLVSGFGNTEAFF
TRBJ2-2	TRBV18	TRBD2	-	TGTGCCAGCACTATAGCGGGGAACACCGGGGAGCTGTTTTTT	CASTIAGNTGELFF
TRBJ1-1	TRBV5-5	-	-	TGTGCCAACAGCCGACAGACTTCGAACACTGAAGCTTTCTTT	CANSRQTSNTEAFF
TRBJ1-3	TRBV7-9	-	-	TGTGCCAGCAGCTTGTTGGAGGACTCTGGAAACACCATATATTTT	CASSLLEDSGNTIYF
TRBJ1-2	TRBV6-2/TRBV6-3	-	-	TGTGCCAGCAGCACCCTCTCAGGGAACTATGGCTACACCTTC	CASSTLSGNYGYTF
TRBJ1-6	TRBV6-5	TRBD1	few	TGTGCCAGCAGTTATACAGGGGCTAAAAATTCACCCCTCCACTTT	CASSYTGAKNSPLHF
TRBJ1-3	TRBV30	TRBD1	-	TGTGCCTGGAGTGGCCTAAGACAGGGTTCTGGAAACACCATATATTTT	CAWSGLRQGSGNTIYF
TRBJ2-3	TRBV24-1	TRBD2	-	TGTGCCACCAGTGATCCTAGGACTAGCGGGCCTAGCACAGATACGCAGTATTTT	CATSDPRTSGPSTDTQYF
TRBJ1-3	TRBV5-1	-	-	TGCGCCAGCAGACCCGGACAGTCAGGAAACACCATATATTTT	CASRPGQSGNTIYF
TRBJ2-3	TRBV6-6	-	-	TGTGCCAGCAGTCCGAGTATAACGCAGTATTTT	CASSPSITQYF
TRBJ1-2	TRBV24-1	TRBD1	-	TGTGCCACCAGTGATCCCGGGACAGGGGATGGCTACACCTTC	CATSDPGTGDGYTF
TRBJ1-2	TRBV6-5	-	few	TGTGCCAGCAGTTACTCTGGCAGGGTACAATATGGCTACACCTTC	CASSYSGRVQYGYTF
TRBJ1-1	TRBV10-3	TRBD1	-	TGTGCCATCAGGAAGACAGGGTCGAATACTGAAGCTTTCTTT	CAIRKTGSNTEAFF
TRBJ1-1	TRBV6-5	-	-	TGTGCCAGCAGACGTACAGGGATAAGGAACACTGAAGCTTTCTTT	CASRRTGIRNTEAFF
TRBJ1-1	TRBV29-1	TRBD1	-	TGCAGCGTACCGGGACAGTACACGAACACTGAAGCTTTCTTT	CSVPGQYTNTEAFF
TRBJ1-2	TRBV15	-	few	TGTGCCACCAGCAGTGGGGACACCAATCGCTTCTACACCTTC	CATSSGDTNRFYTF
TRBJ2-7	TRBV2	-	few	TGTGCCAGCAGAGTGGACCTCATTCCGGGATCTTCTACGGAGCAGTACTTC	CASRVDLIPGSSTEQYF
TRBJ2-1	TRBV6-2/TRBV6-3	TRBD2	-	TGTGCCAGCAGTTTTACTAGCGGGAGAATAAGGCAGTTCTTC	CASSFTSGRIRQFF
TRBJ2-3	TRBV6-5	-	-	TGTGCCAGCAGTTCCGGACAGAGGCTAACGCAGTATTTT	CASSSGQRLTQYF
TRBJ2-5	TRBV24-1	-	-	TGTGCCACCAGTGATTCGCAGGACGGAGGGGAGACCCAGTACTTC	CATSDSQDGGETQYF
TRBJ1-2	TRBV28	-	once	TGTGCCAGCAGTTCCCCGGGCGGAGGAGGCTACACCTTC	CASSSPGGGGYTF
TRBJ2-1	TRBV28	TRBD2	-	TGTTCGACAAAAGTTTCGGGGGGAGGGAATGAGCAGTTCTTC	CSTKVSGGGNEQFF
TRBJ1-1	TRBV5-1	-	once	TGCGCCAGCAGCCTTAAAACAGGGCATAGCACTGAAGCTTTCTTT	CASSLKTGHSTEAFF
TRBJ2-7	TRBV5-6	-	-	TGTGCCAGCAGGATAGGCCGGGGATCCGTTTACGAGCAGTACTTC	CASRIGRGSVYEQYF
TRBJ2-1	TRBV10-1	-	-	TGCGCCAGCAGTCTAGCAGGCGCGGGGGCTGAGCAGTTCTTC	CASSLAGAGAEQFF
TRBJ1-1	TRBV12-5	TRBD1	-	TGTGCTAGTGGTTTCCGGACAGGGGATAGGACTGAAGCTTTCTTT	CASGFRTGDRTEAFF
TRBJ2-3	TRBV6-1	-	-	TGTGCCAGCAGTGAATGGCAACGCACAGATACGCAGTATTTT	CASSEWQRTDTQYF
TRBJ2-1	TRBV5-6	TRBD2	few	TGTGCCAGCAGGCGGACTAGCGGGAGTGTGGAGCAGTTCTTC	CASRRTSGSVEQFF